The 7 T cell receptor beta chains below were found in one sample sequenced in a study of PD-1 blockade in mismatch repair-deficient tumors. Using immunoSEQ multiplex PCR, the repertoire was profiled, and TCRdb retains in-frame clones only, with some absent. The top ten hold about 3% of the sample, which has tens of thousands of clones, approximately 84% seen once. The sequencing here drew on PBMCs, taken before pembrolizumab treatment. The source is an adult with mismatch repair-deficient cancer.

The rearrangement joins TRBV21-1 to TRBJ2-7; the table's D call, TRBD1, has no DNA check behind it. TRBV21-1 is annotated as a pseudogene. The CDR3 runs 13 residues. CDR3 in amino acids: CASTGTDTYEQYF. In nucleotides, the CDR3 is TGTGCCAGCACGGGGACAGATACCTACGAGCAGTACTTC.

The chain carries TRBV10-2 and TRBJ2-3; 11 bases match TRBD2. Germline V gene sequence: CDR1 WSHSY, CDR2 SAAADI. The CDR3 runs 14 residues. V shed 2 bases, J shed 5 bases, and the junction held 0 bases outside the gene matches. CDR3 nucleotides: TGCGCCAGCAGTGAGGGACTAGCGGGAGATACGCAGTATTTT. This codes for CASSEGLAGDTQYF.

The V call is TRBV27, the J call TRBJ2-7; unclear D gene. The V end was cut by 2 bases, the J end by 5 bases, with 10 bases between. Germline values: CDR1 MNHEY, CDR2 SMNVEV (reference sequence). CDR3 length equals 13 residues. Here the CDR3 DNA reads TGTGCCAGCAGTTTAACCCTCGCGGACGAGCAGTACTTC. Protein sequence: CASSLTLADEQYF.

The chain joins TRBV30 to TRBJ2-7; 7 bases map to TRBD2. CDR3 length: 14 residues. V lost 3 bases and J lost 0; bases outside the gene matches: 5. Germline loops: CDR1 GTSNPN, CDR2 SVGIG (reference sequence). CDR3 residues: CAWRWGRASYEQYF. CDR3 nucleotides: TGTGCCTGGAGATGGGGGAGGGCCTCCTACGAGCAGTACTTC.

The chain couples TRBV9 to TRBJ2-5, with 7 bases lining up with TRBD2. The CDR3 length is 16 residues. J gave up 5 bases and V 4 bases, and 14 bases lay outside the gene matches. CDR1 SGDLS and CDR2 YYNGEE come from the germline V gene. The CDR3 DNA follows: TGTGCCAGCAGCCCCCCCTGGGGAGGGCCGGGGGAGACCCAGTACTTC. Its protein product is CASSPPWGGPGETQYF. Using reference TRBV9 and TRBJ2-5 for the parts outside the CDR3, the full variable domain is DSGVTQTPKHLITATGQRVTLRCSPRSGDLSVYWYQQSLDQGLQFLIQYYNGEERAKGNILERFSAQQFPDLHSELNLSSLELGDSALYFCASSPPWGGPGETQYFGPGTRLLVL.

Only one count was recorded for this clone. The V and J genes are TRBV4-1 and TRBJ1-5, with D possibly being TRBD1 (6 bases). V was cut by 3 bases and J by 0 bases, with 12 bases left in between. From germline, CDR1 is MGHRA and CDR2 YSYEKL. CDR3 size: 16 residues. Here the CDR3 DNA reads TGCGCCAGCAGCCAGGGGTCGACAGGTAGCAATCAGCCCCAGCATTTT. Amino acids: CASSQGSTGSNQPQHF.

This clone was detected a few times. The V gene is TRBV5-1, the J gene TRBJ2-7; possible D gene TRBD2, 5 bases. The germline V and J ends were trimmed by 0 bases and 6 bases, with 19 bases remaining between them. Germline lookup yields CDR1 SGHRS and CDR2 YFSETQ. The CDR3 covers 16 residues. CDR3 sequence (DNA): TGCGCCAGCAGCTTGGGTTTACATGAGGGAGCGGCCGAGCAGTACTTC. It codes for CASSLGLHEGAAEQYF.